This T cell receptor (beta chain) derives from a study of blood T cell repertoires in COVID-19. About the research overall: There were acute and convalescent COVID-19 samples, and they came from the United States, Italy and Spain. PBMCs, B-cell-depleted T cells, or T cells were the source of the cDNA or gDNA that made up the material.

In the source study's methods: Nucleated cell number was recorded as an estimate derived from reference gene primer amplification. Profiled with immunoSEQ multiplex PCR; TCRdb holds only in-frame clones, not every one. D and trimming were read from the DNA, whereas the V and J calls and clone size are those reported in that table. The profile covers approximately 170,000 clones, with around four fifths appearing a single time and 6.5% to 9.5% taken by the ten largest. The V segment lost 5 bases and the J segment 12 bases; nucleotides outside the gene matches: 9. This CDR3 has 13 amino acids. The germline V gene has CDR1 MNHEY and CDR2 SVGAGI. During active infection, Seattle patients enrolled and were then monitored through disease.

The chain has TRBV6-5 and TRBJ2-1; 8 bases match TRBD1. The sample comprised peripheral blood. This clonotype was obtained from a woman aged 80 or over with COVID-19, enrolled during active disease. Here the CDR3 reads CASSPWKDRGQFF. CDR3 sequence (DNA): TGTGCCAGCAGTCCTTGGAAAGACAGGGGGCAGTTCTTC.